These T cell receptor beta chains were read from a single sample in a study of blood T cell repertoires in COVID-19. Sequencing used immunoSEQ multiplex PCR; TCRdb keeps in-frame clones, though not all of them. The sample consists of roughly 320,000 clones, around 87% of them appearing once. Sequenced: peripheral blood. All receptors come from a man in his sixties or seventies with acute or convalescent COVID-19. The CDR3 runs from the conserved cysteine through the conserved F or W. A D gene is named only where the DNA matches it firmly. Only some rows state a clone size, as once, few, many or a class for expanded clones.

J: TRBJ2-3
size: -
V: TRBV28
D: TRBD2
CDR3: CASSRGTSGTSTDTQYF
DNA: TGTGCCAGCAGCCGCGGGACTAGCGGGACGAGCACAGATACGCAGTATTTT

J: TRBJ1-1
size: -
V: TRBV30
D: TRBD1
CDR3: CAYKTGHFLRMNTEAFF
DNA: TGTGCCTATAAGACAGGGCATTTTTTACGGATGAACACTGAAGCTTTCTTT

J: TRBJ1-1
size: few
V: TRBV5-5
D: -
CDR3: CASSLAPGRGEAFF
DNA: TGTGCCAGCAGCTTGGCCCCCGGACGGGGTGAAGCTTTCTTT

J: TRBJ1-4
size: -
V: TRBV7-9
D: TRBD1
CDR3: CASSSDGGQAEKLFF
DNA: TGTGCCAGCAGCTCGGATGGCGGACAGGCTGAAAAACTGTTTTTT

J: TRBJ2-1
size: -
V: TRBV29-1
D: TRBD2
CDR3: CSVDAGANNEQFF
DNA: TGCAGCGTTGACGCGGGAGCGAACAATGAGCAGTTCTTC

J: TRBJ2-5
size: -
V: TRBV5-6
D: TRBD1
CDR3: CASSSDRGRVETQYF
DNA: TGTGCCAGCAGCTCCGACAGGGGGCGAGTAGAGACCCAGTACTTC

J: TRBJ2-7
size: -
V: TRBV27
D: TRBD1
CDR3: CASSPRTGLYEQYF
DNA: TGTGCCAGCAGCCCCCGGACAGGACTCTACGAGCAGTACTTC

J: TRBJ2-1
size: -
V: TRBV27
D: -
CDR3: CASSLTSPSNEQFF
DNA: TGTGCCAGCAGTTTAACCTCTCCTAGCAATGAGCAGTTCTTC

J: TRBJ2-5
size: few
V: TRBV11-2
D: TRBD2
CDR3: CASSPPPGLAGGPQYF
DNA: TGTGCCAGCAGCCCGCCCCCGGGACTAGCGGGGGGCCCCCAGTACTTC

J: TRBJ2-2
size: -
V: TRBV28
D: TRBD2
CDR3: CASSSLPGTSGSYGTGELFF
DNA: TGTGCCAGCAGTTCCCTCCCCGGGACTAGCGGGAGTTATGGCACCGGGGAGCTGTTTTTT

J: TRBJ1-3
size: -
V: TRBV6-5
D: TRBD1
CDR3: CASSTGGSFGNTIYF
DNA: TGTGCCAGCAGCACAGGGGGCTCTTTTGGAAACACCATATATTTT

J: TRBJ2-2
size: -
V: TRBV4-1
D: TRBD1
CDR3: CASSPGQGRASGELFF
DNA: TGCGCCAGCAGCCCCGGACAGGGGCGAGCTTCCGGGGAGCTGTTTTTT

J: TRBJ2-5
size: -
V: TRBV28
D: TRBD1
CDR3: CASSPGGIQETQYF
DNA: TGTGCCAGCAGTCCAGGGGGAATCCAAGAGACCCAGTACTTC

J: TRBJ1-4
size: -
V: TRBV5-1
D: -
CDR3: CASSPTAATNEKLFF
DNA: TGCGCCAGCAGCCCCACAGCGGCAACTAATGAAAAACTGTTTTTT

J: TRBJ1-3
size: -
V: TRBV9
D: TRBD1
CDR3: CASSRQGGNTIYF
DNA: TGTGCCAGCAGCCGACAGGGAGGAAACACCATATATTTT

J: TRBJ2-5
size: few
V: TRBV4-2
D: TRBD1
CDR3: CASSQTRGPPQETQYF
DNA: TGTGCCAGCAGCCAAACCAGGGGGCCCCCCCAAGAGACCCAGTACTTC

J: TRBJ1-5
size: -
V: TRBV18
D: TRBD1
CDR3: CASSLGQGNNQPQHF
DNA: TGTGCCAGCTCGCTAGGACAGGGGAATAATCAGCCCCAGCATTTT

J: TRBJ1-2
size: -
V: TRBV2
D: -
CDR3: CASSAGQNYGYTF
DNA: TGTGCCAGCAGTGCAGGACAAAACTATGGCTACACCTTC

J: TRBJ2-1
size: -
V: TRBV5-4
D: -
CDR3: CASSSMQVLFDNEQFF
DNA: TGTGCCAGCAGCTCGATGCAGGTGCTTTTCGACAATGAGCAGTTCTTC

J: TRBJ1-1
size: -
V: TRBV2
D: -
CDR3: CASSAFRLRADTEAFF
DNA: TGTGCCAGCAGTGCCTTCAGACTCAGAGCGGACACTGAAGCTTTCTTT

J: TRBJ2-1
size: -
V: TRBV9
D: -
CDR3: CASSVAPVQNEQFF
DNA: TGTGCCAGCAGCGTAGCTCCGGTACAGAATGAGCAGTTCTTC

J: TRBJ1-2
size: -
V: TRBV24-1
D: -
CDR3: CATSDYSNGYTF
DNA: TGTGCCACCAGTGATTATTCAAATGGCTACACCTTC

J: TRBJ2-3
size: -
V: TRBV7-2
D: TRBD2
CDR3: CASSLMGSGGRDTQYF
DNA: TGTGCCAGCAGCTTAATGGGTAGCGGGGGGCGGGATACGCAGTATTTT

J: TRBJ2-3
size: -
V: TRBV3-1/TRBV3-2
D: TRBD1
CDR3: CASSQDGYRQGAADTQYF
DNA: TGTGCCAGCAGCCAAGATGGCTATCGGCAGGGGGCTGCAGATACGCAGTATTTT

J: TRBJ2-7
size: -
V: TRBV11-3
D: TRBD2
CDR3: CASSLVRLADSPTYF
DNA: TGTGCCAGCAGCTTAGTCAGACTAGCGGATTCTCCGACGTACTTC

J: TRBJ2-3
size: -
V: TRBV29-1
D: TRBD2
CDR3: CSVARTSGFTDTQYF
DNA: TGCAGCGTTGCCCGGACTAGCGGATTCACAGATACGCAGTATTTT

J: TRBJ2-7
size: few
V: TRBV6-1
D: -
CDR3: CASSEFQQGVQYF
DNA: TGTGCCAGCAGTGAATTTCAGCAGGGTGTGCAGTACTTC

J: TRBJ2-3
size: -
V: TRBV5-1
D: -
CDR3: CASSLVEGADTQYF
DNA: TGCGCCAGCAGCTTGGTTGAAGGGGCAGATACGCAGTATTTT

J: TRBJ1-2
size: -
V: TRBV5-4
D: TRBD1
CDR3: CASSWDRGSGGYTF
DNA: TGTGCCAGCAGCTGGGACAGGGGATCAGGCGGCTACACCTTC

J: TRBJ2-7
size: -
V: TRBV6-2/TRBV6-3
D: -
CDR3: CASSGVAGAYEQYF
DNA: TGTGCCAGCAGTGGGGTGGCGGGCGCCTACGAGCAGTACTTC

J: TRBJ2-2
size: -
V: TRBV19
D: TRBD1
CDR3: CASSTSGTGPGELFF
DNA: TGTGCCAGTAGTACTTCCGGGACAGGGCCCGGGGAGCTGTTTTTT

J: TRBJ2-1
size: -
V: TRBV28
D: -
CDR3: CASSFQTRGNEQFF
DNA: TGTGCCAGCAGTTTTCAGACACGGGGCAATGAGCAGTTCTTC

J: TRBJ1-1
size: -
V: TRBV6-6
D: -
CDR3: CASSFPEANTEAFF
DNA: TGTGCCAGCAGTTTCCCCGAGGCGAACACTGAAGCTTTCTTT

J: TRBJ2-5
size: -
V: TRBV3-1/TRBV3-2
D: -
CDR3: CASSYRGSPETQYF
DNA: TGTGCCAGCAGCTACCGGGGGTCCCCAGAGACCCAGTACTTC

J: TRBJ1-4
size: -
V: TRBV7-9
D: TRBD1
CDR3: CASSIDRGRGEKLFF
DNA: TGTGCCAGCAGCATCGACAGGGGGCGCGGTGAAAAACTGTTTTTT

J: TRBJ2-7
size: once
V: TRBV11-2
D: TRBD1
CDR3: CASSAGTGSIYEQYF
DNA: TGTGCCAGCAGCGCAGGGACAGGTTCAATCTACGAGCAGTACTTC

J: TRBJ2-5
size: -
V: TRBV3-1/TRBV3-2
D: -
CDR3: CASRKGGGHRETQYF
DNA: TGTGCCAGCCGTAAAGGGGGGGGGCATAGAGAGACCCAGTACTTC

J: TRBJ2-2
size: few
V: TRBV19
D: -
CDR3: CASSLTGAGGELFF
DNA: TGTGCCAGTAGTTTGACAGGTGCTGGCGGGGAGCTGTTTTTT

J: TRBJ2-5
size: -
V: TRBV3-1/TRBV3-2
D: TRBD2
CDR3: CASSQEGGGAPGETQYF
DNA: TGTGCCAGCAGCCAAGAGGGCGGGGGGGCCCCAGGAGAGACCCAGTACTTC

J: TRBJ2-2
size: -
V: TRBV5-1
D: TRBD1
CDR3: CASRPGQGLGELFF
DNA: TGCGCCAGCAGACCGGGACAGGGGTTGGGGGAGCTGTTTTTT

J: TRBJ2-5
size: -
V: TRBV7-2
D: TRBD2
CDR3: CASSASGGVVETQYF
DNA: TGTGCCAGCAGCGCCTCGGGGGGGGTTGTGGAGACCCAGTACTTC

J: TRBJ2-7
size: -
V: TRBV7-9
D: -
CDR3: CASSTGGGQRVQYF
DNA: TGTGCCAGCAGCACAGGGGGGGGCCAGAGGGTGCAGTACTTC

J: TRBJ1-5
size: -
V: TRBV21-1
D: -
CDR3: CASSKGEPGGYSNQPQHF
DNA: TGTGCCAGCAGCAAAGGAGAGCCAGGGGGTTATAGCAATCAGCCCCAGCATTTT

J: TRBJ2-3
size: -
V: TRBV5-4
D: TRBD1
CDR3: CASSLRDRGPDTQYF
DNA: TGTGCCAGCAGCCTCCGGGACAGGGGCCCAGATACGCAGTATTTT

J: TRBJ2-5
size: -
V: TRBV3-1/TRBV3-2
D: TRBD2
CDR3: CASSQARLAQETQYF
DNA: TGTGCCAGCAGCCAAGCCCGACTAGCCCAAGAGACCCAGTACTTC

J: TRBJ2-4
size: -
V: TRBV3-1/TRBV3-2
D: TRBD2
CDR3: CASSQDRGGGIQYF
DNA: TGTGCCAGCAGCCAAGATCGGGGCGGGGGGATTCAGTACTTC

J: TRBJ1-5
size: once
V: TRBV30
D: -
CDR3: CAWSIRGNQPQHF
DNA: TGTGCCTGGAGTATTAGGGGGAATCAGCCCCAGCATTTT

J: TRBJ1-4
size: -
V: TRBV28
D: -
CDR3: CASSFISREQKLFF
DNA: TGTGCCAGCAGTTTCATCTCTAGAGAACAAAAACTGTTTTTT

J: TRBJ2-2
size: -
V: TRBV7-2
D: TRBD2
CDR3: CASSLGGRGTGELFF
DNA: TGTGCCAGCAGCTTGGGCGGGAGGGGTACCGGGGAGCTGTTTTTT

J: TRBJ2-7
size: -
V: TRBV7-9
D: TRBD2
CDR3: CASSGGPSGYSYEQYF
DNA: TGTGCCAGCAGCGGAGGCCCTAGCGGCTACTCCTACGAGCAGTACTTC

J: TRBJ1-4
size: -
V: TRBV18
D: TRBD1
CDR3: CASSPPNPGQGRNEKLFF
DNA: TGTGCCAGCTCACCCCCGAATCCGGGACAGGGGAGGAATGAAAAACTGTTTTTT

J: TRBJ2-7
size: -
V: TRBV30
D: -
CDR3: CAWSGRGAYEQYF
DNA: TGTGCCTGGAGCGGCAGGGGTGCCTACGAGCAGTACTTC

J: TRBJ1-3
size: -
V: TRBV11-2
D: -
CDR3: CASSSQAGSGNTIYF
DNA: TGTGCCAGCAGCTCCCAGGCAGGCTCTGGAAACACCATATATTTT

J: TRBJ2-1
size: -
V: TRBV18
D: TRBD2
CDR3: CASSPRVAGGRDNEQFF
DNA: TGTGCCAGCTCACCACGGGTAGCGGGGGGCCGTGACAATGAGCAGTTCTTC

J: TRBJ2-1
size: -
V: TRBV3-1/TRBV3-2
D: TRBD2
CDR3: CASSPPLAGVNEQFF
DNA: TGTGCCAGCAGCCCCCCACTAGCGGGGGTTAATGAGCAGTTCTTC

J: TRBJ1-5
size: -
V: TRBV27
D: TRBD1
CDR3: CASSWPPQGVLYQPQHF
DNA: TGTGCCAGCAGTTGGCCTCCCCAGGGGGTTCTTTATCAGCCCCAGCATTTT